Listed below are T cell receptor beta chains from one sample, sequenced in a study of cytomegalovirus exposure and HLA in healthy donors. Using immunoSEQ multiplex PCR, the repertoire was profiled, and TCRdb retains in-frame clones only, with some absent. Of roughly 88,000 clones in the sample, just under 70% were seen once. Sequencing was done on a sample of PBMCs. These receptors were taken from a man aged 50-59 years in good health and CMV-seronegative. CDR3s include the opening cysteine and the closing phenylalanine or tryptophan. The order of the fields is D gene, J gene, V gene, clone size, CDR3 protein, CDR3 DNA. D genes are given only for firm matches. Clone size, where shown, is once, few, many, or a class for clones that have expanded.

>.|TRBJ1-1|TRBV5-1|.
CASSLGSDTEAFF
TGCGCCAGCAGCTTGGGGTCGGACACTGAAGCTTTCTTT
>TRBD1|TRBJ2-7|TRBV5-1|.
CASSLGDRVSYEQYF
TGCGCCAGCAGCTTGGGCGACAGGGTCTCCTACGAGCAGTACTTC
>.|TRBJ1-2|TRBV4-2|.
CASSQGSGGIYGYTF
TGTGCCAGCAGCCAAGGTAGTGGAGGAATCTATGGCTACACCTTC
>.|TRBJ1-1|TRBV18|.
CASSPLTEDTEAFF
TGTGCCAGCTCACCATTAACGGAGGACACTGAAGCTTTCTTT
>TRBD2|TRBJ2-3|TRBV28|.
CASSFGGRSSTDTQYF
TGTGCCAGCAGTTTTGGCGGGAGGTCGAGCACAGATACGCAGTATTTT
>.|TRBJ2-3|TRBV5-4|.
CASSLDSTDTQYF
TGTGCCAGCAGCTTAGACTCCACAGATACGCAGTATTTT
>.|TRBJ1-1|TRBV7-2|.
CASSGGFLGRLEAFF
TGTGCCAGCAGCGGGGGGTTTTTGGGGCGCCTTGAAGCTTTCTTT
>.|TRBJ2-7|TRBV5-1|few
CASSSDTSYEQYF
TGCGCCAGCAGCTCCGACACCTCCTACGAGCAGTACTTC
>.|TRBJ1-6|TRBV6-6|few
CASSPPSYNSPLHF
TGTGCCAGCAGCCCTCCGAGTTATAATTCACCCCTCCACTTT
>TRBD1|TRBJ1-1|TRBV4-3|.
CASTWDRYTEAFF
TGCGCCAGCACATGGGACAGGTACACTGAAGCTTTCTTT
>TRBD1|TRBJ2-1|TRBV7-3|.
CASSQEQGAYEQFF
TGTGCCAGCAGCCAAGAACAGGGGGCCTATGAGCAGTTCTTC
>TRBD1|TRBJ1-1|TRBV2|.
CASSENRGLTEAFF
TGTGCCAGCAGTGAAAACAGGGGATTAACTGAAGCTTTCTTT
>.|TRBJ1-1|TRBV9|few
CASSPLGGRAEAFF
TGTGCCAGCAGCCCCCTGGGAGGCCGCGCTGAAGCTTTCTTT
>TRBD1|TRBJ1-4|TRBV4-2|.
CASSQDGGTGSTNEKLFF
TGTGCCAGCAGCCAAGATGGAGGGACAGGGTCAACTAATGAAAAACTGTTTTTT
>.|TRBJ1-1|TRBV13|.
CASSERQLPNTEAFF
TGTGCCAGCAGCGAGCGACAGTTACCGAACACTGAAGCTTTCTTT
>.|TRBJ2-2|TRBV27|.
CASTRQGTGELFF
TGTGCCAGCACGAGGCAGGGGACCGGGGAGCTGTTTTTT
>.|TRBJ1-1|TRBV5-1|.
CASSPNRVEGLNTEAFF
TGCGCCAGCAGCCCAAACAGGGTAGAGGGCTTGAACACTGAAGCTTTCTTT
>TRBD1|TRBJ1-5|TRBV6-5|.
CASSPTGQGNQPQHF
TGTGCCAGCAGTCCCACGGGACAGGGCAATCAGCCCCAGCATTTT
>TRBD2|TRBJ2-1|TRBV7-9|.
CASTQTSGNEQFF
TGTGCCAGCACCCAGACTAGCGGTAATGAGCAGTTCTTC
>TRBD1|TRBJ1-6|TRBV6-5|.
CASSPAGQGNSPLHF
TGTGCCAGCAGCCCGGCTGGACAGGGTAATTCACCCCTCCACTTT
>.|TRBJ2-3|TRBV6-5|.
CASSYVRSTDTQYF
TGTGCCAGCAGTTACGTCAGGAGCACAGATACGCAGTATTTT
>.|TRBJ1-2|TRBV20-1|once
CSAETTTDYTF
TGCAGTGCCGAGACTACTACCGACTACACCTTC
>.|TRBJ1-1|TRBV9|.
CASSVAGHNTEAFF
TGTGCCAGCAGCGTAGCTGGACATAACACTGAAGCTTTCTTT
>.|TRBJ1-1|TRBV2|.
CASDLDRGTEAFF
TGTGCCAGCGACCTAGACAGAGGCACTGAAGCTTTCTTT
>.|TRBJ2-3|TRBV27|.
CASSRGELADTQYF
TGTGCCAGCAGTCGCGGCGAGTTAGCAGATACGCAGTATTTT
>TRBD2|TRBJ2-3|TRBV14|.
CASSGGLAGGRTDTQYF
TGTGCCAGCAGCGGAGGACTAGCGGGAGGGCGCACAGATACGCAGTATTTT
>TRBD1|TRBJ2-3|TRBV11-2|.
CASSSYRGRADTQYF
TGTGCCAGCAGCTCCTACAGGGGAAGGGCAGATACGCAGTATTTT
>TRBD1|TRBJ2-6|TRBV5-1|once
CASSPRTGDFSGANVLTF
TGCGCCAGCAGCCCTAGGACAGGGGATTTCTCTGGGGCCAACGTCCTGACTTTC
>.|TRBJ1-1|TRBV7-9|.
CASSLRQLATEAFF
TGTGCCAGCAGCTTAAGACAACTCGCCACTGAAGCTTTCTTT
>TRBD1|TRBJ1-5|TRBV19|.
CASSPRDRVDGSNQPQHF
TGTGCCAGTAGTCCCCGGGACAGGGTCGATGGTAGCAATCAGCCCCAGCATTTT
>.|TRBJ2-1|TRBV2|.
CASSDPRWGAGNEQFF
TGTGCCAGCAGCGACCCGAGATGGGGAGCGGGCAATGAGCAGTTCTTC
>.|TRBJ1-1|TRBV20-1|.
CTADRNTEAFF
TGCACCGCGGACAGGAACACTGAAGCTTTCTTT
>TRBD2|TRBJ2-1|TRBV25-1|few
CASSGKTSGNSYNEQFF
TGTGCCAGCAGTGGGAAGACTAGCGGGAACTCCTACAATGAGCAGTTCTTC
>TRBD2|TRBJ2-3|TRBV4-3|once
CASSQGTFGGAGAGDTQYF
TGCGCCAGCAGCCAAGGGACCTTCGGGGGAGCGGGGGCCGGGGATACGCAGTATTTT
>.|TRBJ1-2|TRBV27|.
CASSLSWGGGGYTF
TGTGCCAGCAGTTTATCTTGGGGGGGTGGCGGCTACACCTTC
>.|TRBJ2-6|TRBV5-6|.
CASSSGRGLRFGANVLTF
TGTGCCAGCAGCTCTGGACGGGGTCTTCGTTTCGGGGCCAACGTCCTGACTTTC
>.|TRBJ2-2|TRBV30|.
CAWSAGANTGELFF
TGTGCCTGGAGTGCAGGGGCGAACACCGGGGAGCTGTTTTTT
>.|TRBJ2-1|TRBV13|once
CASSLMLTTPGNEQFF
TGTGCCAGCAGCTTAATGCTGACTACCCCTGGCAATGAGCAGTTCTTC
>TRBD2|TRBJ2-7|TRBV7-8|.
CASSLLAGGPNEQYF
TGTGCCAGCAGTCTACTAGCGGGGGGGCCTAACGAGCAGTACTTC
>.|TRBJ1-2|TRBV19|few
CASSRAGRGNYGYTF
TGTGCCAGTAGCCGTGCGGGGCGCGGGAACTATGGCTACACCTTC
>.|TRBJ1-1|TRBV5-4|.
CASSSQGRQTEAFF
TGTGCCAGCAGCTCACAGGGTAGGCAAACTGAAGCTTTCTTT
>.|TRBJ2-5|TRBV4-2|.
CASSEERETQYF
TGTGCCAGCAGCGAGGAACGGGAGACCCAGTACTTC
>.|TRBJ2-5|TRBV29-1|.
CSVGSETQYF
TGCAGCGTTGGTTCGGAGACCCAGTACTTC
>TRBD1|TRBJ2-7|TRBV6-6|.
CASSPGTGSSYEQYF
TGTGCCAGCAGCCCCGGGACAGGGAGCTCCTACGAGCAGTACTTC
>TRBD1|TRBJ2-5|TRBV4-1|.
CASSQDGQGLGETQYF
TGCGCCAGCAGCCAGGACGGACAGGGTCTAGGAGAGACCCAGTACTTC
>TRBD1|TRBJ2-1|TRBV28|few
CASSPPGQGGIYEQFF
TGTGCCAGCAGTCCTCCGGGACAGGGGGGAATCTATGAGCAGTTCTTC
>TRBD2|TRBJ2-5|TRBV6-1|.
CASSASGGVTAQYF
TGTGCCAGCAGTGCGAGCGGGGGGGTCACGGCCCAGTACTTC
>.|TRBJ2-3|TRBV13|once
CASRPAQTSTDTQYF
TGTGCCAGCAGGCCCGCCCAGACTAGCACAGATACGCAGTATTTT
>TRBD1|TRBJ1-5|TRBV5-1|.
CASSLGTGLAQPQHF
TGCGCCAGCAGCCTCGGGACAGGGTTAGCGCAGCCCCAGCATTTT
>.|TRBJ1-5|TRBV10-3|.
CAGAGDSNQPQHF
TGTGCCGGGGCAGGGGATAGCAATCAGCCCCAGCATTTT
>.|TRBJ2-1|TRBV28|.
CASSGSGYNEQFF
TGTGCCAGCAGTGGATCAGGGTACAATGAGCAGTTCTTC
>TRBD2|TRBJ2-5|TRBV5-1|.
CASSNDGGARETQYF
TGCGCCAGCAGCAATGACGGGGGGGCTCGAGAGACCCAGTACTTC
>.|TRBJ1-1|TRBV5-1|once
CASSLTAGSTEAFF
TGCGCCAGCAGCCTTACAGCGGGCAGCACTGAAGCTTTCTTT
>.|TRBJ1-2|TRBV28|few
CASSGPTASNYGYTF
TGTGCCAGCAGTGGCCCAACAGCCTCTAACTATGGCTACACCTTC
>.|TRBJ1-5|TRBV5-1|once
CASSLGDNNQPQHF
TGCGCCAGCAGCTTGGGGGACAACAATCAGCCCCAGCATTTT
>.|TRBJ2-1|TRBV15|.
CATSRVGVANNEQFF
TGTGCCACCAGCAGAGTGGGAGTCGCAAACAATGAGCAGTTCTTC
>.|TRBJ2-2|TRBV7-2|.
CASSFRGFTTGELFF
TGTGCCAGCAGCTTCAGAGGTTTTACCACCGGGGAGCTGTTTTTT
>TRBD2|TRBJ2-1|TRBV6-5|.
CASSYRLAGDGEQFF
TGTGCCAGCAGTTACCGTCTAGCGGGGGATGGTGAGCAGTTCTTC
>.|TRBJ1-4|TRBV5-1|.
CASSLTVPNEKLFF
TGCGCCAGCAGCTTGACAGTCCCTAATGAAAAACTGTTTTTT